This T cell receptor beta chain was identified during a study of CD8+CD57+ T cells in acquired aplastic anemia. Across the study: The sorted CD4+ and CD8+ cells yielded an average approximately 3.2 ug of DNA. The study, taken as a whole, reports: There were twenty-nine CD8+ CDR3 sequences that occurred in both patients and controls.

This CDR3 is built from 14 residues. The V segment lost 3 bases and the J segment 5 bases; nucleotides outside the gene matches: 10. In germline, CDR1 is DFQATT, CDR2 SNEGSKA (reference sequence). Both TCR beta VDJ combination and CDR3 sequence profiling were carried out. Genomic DNA was the template for this profiling. TCRdb itself ran the reads through MiXCR, one entry per CDR3 protein. Here the sample spans some 170,000 distinct CDR3 sequences, about two thirds being singletons. The sequenced patients had an expansion of CD8+CD57+ cells seen by flow cytometry. This clonotype showed up just a few times. Its specificity is not known.

The chain joins TRBV20-1 to TRBJ2-7; 7 positions match TRBD1. This receptor was taken from a human donor with aplastic anemia. Material: sorted CD4+, CD8+, or CD8+CD57+ T cells (not recorded which) from PBMCs. The DNA for the CDR3 is TGCAGTGCTAGGCCGGCAGGGACAGCCCACGAGCAGTACTTC. It translates to CSARPAGTAHEQYF.